Below, 10 T cell receptor beta chains from the same sample are listed, as sequenced in a study of blood T cell repertoires in COVID-19. Generated by immunoSEQ multiplex PCR, the TCRdb table keeps only in-frame clones and is missing some. The sample carries over 200,000 clones, under 90% recorded once. Source material: PBMCs or T cells enriched from blood (not recorded which). The receptors derive from a man younger than 35 who had recovered from COVID-19.

This chain connects TRBV28 to TRBJ2-1, with D possibly matching TRBD1 (6 bases). CDR1 is MDHEN, CDR2 SYDVKM, per germline. This CDR3 region has 14 residues. Trimming removed 6 bases from V and 6 bases from J, with 15 bases in between. The CDR3 reads CASSPYGQINEQFF. For the CDR3, the DNA is TGTGCCAGCAGCCCCTACGGACAGATCAATGAGCAGTTCTTC.

The chain has TRBV6-2 or TRBV6-3 and TRBJ2-5, with 8 bases lining up with TRBD1. J gave up 5 bases and V 5 bases, and 7 bases lay outside the gene matches. The germline V gene has CDR1 MNHEY and CDR2 SVGEGT. This CDR3 contains 14 residues. CDR3 bases: TGTGCCAGCAGTAGACAGGGGACGAGGGAGACCCAGTACTTC. It encodes CASSRQGTRETQYF.

This clone has just a few counts. The genes are TRBV25-1 and TRBJ2-5, with D tentatively TRBD2 (7 bases). Between the trimmed V and J ends, which lost 1 base and 0 bases, there was a span of 12 bases. In germline, CDR1 is MGHDK, CDR2 SYGVNS. The CDR3 sequence is 16 residues long. The CDR3 DNA reads TGTGCCAGCAGTGAATTACGGGGGGCCCACCAAGAGACCCAGTACTTC. It encodes CASSELRGAHQETQYF.

This chain links TRBV24-1 with TRBJ2-2; D may be TRBD2 (5 bases). The CDR3 has 16 residues. The V gene lost 0 bases and the J gene lost 5 bases, with 12 bases spanning the gap. Per the germline V gene, CDR1 is KGHDR and CDR2 is SFDVKD. CDR3 bases: TGTGCCACCAGTGATTTGAACGGGGTAAAGACCGGGGAGCTGTTTTTT. Translation gives CATSDLNGVKTGELFF.

The rearrangement uses TRBV27 and TRBJ2-1; 8 positions match TRBD2. The V gene's germline CDR1 is MNHEY and CDR2 SMNVEV (reference sequence). CDR3 length equals 15 residues. The trim removed 5 bases at V and 0 bases at J, leaving 3 bases unmatched. CDR3: CASSVAGSSYNEQFF. CDR3 nucleotide sequence: TGTGCCAGCAGTGTAGCGGGGAGCTCCTACAATGAGCAGTTCTTC.

The chain employs TRBV11-3 and TRBJ1-1; D ambiguous. The CDR3 loop spans 12 amino acids. Trimming removed 3 bases from V and 3 bases from J, with 5 bases in between. Germline CDR1 and CDR2: SGHNT and YENEEA. The CDR3 reads CASSFADTEAFF. CDR3 DNA: TGTGCCAGCAGCTTTGCGGACACTGAAGCTTTCTTT.

The gene calls are TRBV5-1 and TRBJ1-1, with D possibly TRBD1 on 5 matching bases. The V gene's germline CDR1 is SGHRS and CDR2 YFSETQ. This CDR3 spans 14 amino acids. V lost 2 bases to trimming and J lost 0 bases, with 8 bases between them. CDR3 protein: CASSFDSMNTEAFF. The CDR3, as DNA: TGCGCCAGCAGCTTTGACAGTATGAACACTGAAGCTTTCTTT.

This chain joins TRBV3-1 (or the pseudogene TRBV3-2) and TRBJ1-1; TRBD1 matches 7 bases. CDR1 LGHDT and CDR2 YNNKEL come from the germline V gene (reference sequence). CDR3 length: 14 amino acids. V shed 4 bases, J shed 7 bases, and the junction held 9 bases outside the gene matches. The CDR3 nucleotides read TGTGCCAGCAGCCTCCTTACAGGGGTTAGTGAAGCTTTCTTT. Residues: CASSLLTGVSEAFF.

J is TRBJ2-3 and V is TRBV7-8, with 9 positions matching TRBD1. The CDR3 contains 16 residues. The germline V gene has CDR1 SGHVS and CDR2 FQNEAQ. V lost 3 bases and J lost 4; bases outside the gene matches: 8. The CDR3 spells CASSLVRDRVSDTQYF. In DNA form, the CDR3 reads TGTGCCAGCAGCTTGGTCCGGGACAGGGTCTCAGATACGCAGTATTTT. Supplemented by reference TRBV7-8 and TRBJ2-3, the full variable domain reads GAGVSQSPRYKVAKRGQDVALRCDPISGHVSLFWYQQALGQGPEFLTYFQNEAQLDKSGLPSDRFFAERPEGSVSTLKIQRTQQEDSAVYLCASSLVRDRVSDTQYFGPGTRLTVL.

The chain joins TRBV5-4 to TRBJ2-2; the D gene is possibly TRBD2 (6 bases). CDR3 length equals 17 residues. With 0 bases removed from V and 7 bases from J, the gap between germline ends came to 19 bases. The V gene's germline CDR1 is SGHNT and CDR2 YYREEE (reference sequence). DNA of the CDR3: TGTGCCAGCAGCTTGGGCAGCTTGATGGGAGGCGGCGGGGAGCTGTTTTTT. Its translation: CASSLGSLMGGGGELFF.